This T cell receptor beta chain came from a study of blood T cell repertoires in COVID-19. Across the study: Sites in the United States, Italy and Spain provided acute and convalescent COVID-19 samples. The analysed material was cDNA or gDNA that came from T cells, B-cell-depleted T cells, or PBMCs.

As processed by the authors: Counts of nucleated cells, estimated from reference gene primer amplification, were obtained. Assay: immunoSEQ multiplex PCR; the TCRdb copy retains only in-frame clones and omits some. D and trimming were read from the DNA, whereas the V and J calls and clone size are those reported in that table. The table shows fewer than 250,000 clones, with 80% to 90% occurring only once. V gave up 2 bases and J gave up 6 bases; unmatched junction bases: 7. Germline values: CDR1 MNHEY, CDR2 SVGAGI. This CDR3 contains 14 residues. Sequenced sample: peripheral blood. V usage is TRBV6-5 and J usage is TRBJ2-7; 7 nucleotides align to TRBD1. This clonotype originated in a man aged 30-40 years with active or convalescent COVID-19. CDR3 sequence reads: CASSYGQGVGEQYF. The CDR3 DNA reads TGTGCCAGCAGTTACGGGCAGGGGGTCGGCGAGCAGTACTTC.